The present T cell receptor (beta chain) was sequenced within a study of Ad26.COV2.S vaccination and SARS-CoV-2 variants (dated by TCRdb to the early 2020s). Some background on the complete study: Donors in the vaccine arm were drawn from COV1001, a phase I-IIa trial of Ad26.COV2.S in healthy adults that was multicentre, randomized, double-blind and placebo-controlled. Ad26.COV2.S was given intramuscularly at 5x10^10 or 1x10^11 viral particles, as a single shot or as two shots 56 days apart. A total of around 32 samples were included in the TCR-sequenced set, comprising around 19 Ad26.COV2.S vaccine recipients, 5 placebo recipients and 8 SARS-CoV-2 convalescent individuals. Blinding of investigators to trial group allocation was maintained during experiments and outcome assessment. Trial participants were randomized into five groups of five, in which low-dose or high-dose Ad26.COV2.S was given once or twice, or placebo was given on both occasions. The specificity and breadth of SARS-CoV-2-reactive T cell receptors after Ad26.COV2.S vaccination were assessed by TCRbeta repertoire sequencing.

Beyond this particular receptor, the publication reports: The study was not powered for comparison of responses between vaccine doses or regimens. Substantial breadth of spike-specific CD8+ and CD4+ T cell responses was reported after vaccination. Comparable non-spike TCR breadth was observed between vaccine and placebo recipients, consistent with only spike being contained in the vaccine. Ad26.COV2.S recipients had higher spike-specific TCR breadth than placebo recipients (P = 0.0014). The authors noted that total T cell responses may have been underestimated by the TCR breadth and depth analyses.

This specimen's treatment or condition label, interpreted: around 19 received Ad26.COV2.S at low or high dose, single or two shots; roughly five received placebo; per-sample allocation not given. For vaccine and placebo recipients, repertoires were sequenced using samples collected on day 63 after the first injection. Cohort 1b enrolled about two dozen adults aged 18-55 years at a single site in Boston, USA, between 29 July and 7 August 2020. Ad26.COV2.S consisted of a replication-incompetent adenovirus type 26 vector by which a prefusion-stabilized SARS-CoV-2 spike protein from the original Wuhan strain was expressed. Reading the germline V gene (reference sequence) gives CDR1 SEHNR and CDR2 FQNEAQ. The CDR3 holds 12 amino acids from the cysteine to the phenylalanine. Only the CDR3 portion is preserved as DNA: 36 bases, with reading frame beginning at the first base. V gives up 4 bases and J gives up 10 bases, and the segment between their germline ends measures 11 bases.

The immunoSEQ Assay was the method used to sequence TCRbeta CDR3 regions. After extraction, genomic DNA underwent amplification by bias-controlled multiplex PCR, followed by high-throughput sequencing. Turning to the authors' computational methods: To quantify the absolute abundance of each unique TCRbeta CDR3 region, sequences were collapsed and filtered. T cell fraction was estimated by normalizing TCRbeta template counts to usable DNA, with usable DNA measured through amplification of reference genes found in all nucleated cells. Repertoire TCRs were annotated as SARS-CoV-2-specific when V gene, CDR3 amino acid sequence and J gene were exactly matched to a known reactive TCR set. The reference SARS-CoV-2 TCR set was obtained from MIRA and was filtered for enrichment in COVID-19-positive ImmuneCODE repertoires, whereby public or cross-reactive TCRs were removed. Based on the MIRA antigens, annotated TCRs were further analysed at the level of specific ORF or position within ORF. Breadth was defined as annotated unique rearrangements over total unique productive rearrangements; depth was the summed frequency of those rearrangements. Two-sided Wilcoxon rank-sum tests were applied when comparing TCR breadth between groups. In TCRdb, the immuneACCESS table is reduced to in-frame sequences with V and J assigned. These tables do not hold every clone; where another copy was compared, an unresolved V gene accounts for under half, and the others remain unexplained. The DNA was the basis for D and trimming; V, J and clone size are from that table. This sample holds around 300,000 clones; 88% were observed only once. Roughly 6% of the sample lies in the top ten.

Points on this clone: No antigen is known for it. The sample holds no much larger clone one base away, and base qualities are not on file.

The material sequenced was peripheral blood, taken in a trial of Ad26.COV2.S vaccine versus placebo. Recombination linked TRBV7-9 to TRBJ2-1; a tentative D match to TRBD2 spans 5 bases. The TCR originated in a person aged 18 to 59 who received the Ad26.COV2.S COVID-19 vaccine or a placebo. This receptor has the CDR3 CASSSRVYEQFF. The sequence in DNA is TGTGCCAGCAGCTCGAGGGTATACGAGCAGTTCTTC.